The present entry profiles one TCR beta chain with its context. Its antigen is currently unknown. The data were obtained in a study of identifying expanded T cells in peripheral blood. Broader study findings: Differentially abundant clones: about 1.2 between replicates, approximately 16 at roughly 15 days, 19 at four. Two-week clone count variance significantly increased as total template count grew.

During the collection period, no donor immune events like infections were recorded. Germline V gene data show CDR1 as SGHTA and CDR2 as FQGNSA. The CDR3 totals 13 residues. Trimming took off 4 bases at V and 6 bases at J, with 13 bases between the two ends. The table came from immunoSEQ multiplex PCR; TCRdb's copy has only in-frame clones and leaves some out. Of fewer than 55,000 clones in the sample, 70% to 85% were seen once. The sequence came from a person between 18 and 75 years old in good health. The chain carries TRBV7-2 and TRBJ2-7; TRBD1 might be the D (5 bases). Sequencing was performed on blood. The CDR3 DNA follows: TGTGCCAGCAGCTCCCGACAGACTTCCGAGCAGTACTTC. It encodes CASSSRQTSEQYF. Full variable domain (outside the CDR3, taken from reference TRBV7-2 and TRBJ2-7): GAGVSQSPSNKVTEKGKDVELRCDPISGHTALYWYRQSLGQGLEFLIYFQGNSAPDKSGLPSDRFSAERTGGSVSTLTIQRTQQEDSAVYLCASSSRQTSEQYFGPGTRLTVT.